This record concerns one T cell receptor (beta chain) sequence. Its antigen is not identified. Upon completion of approximately ten days in culture, CD4+ T cells were isolated. Fresh IL-2-containing medium replaced half the medium on days 3 and 7. Unmatched junction bases numbered 14, after V lost 8 bases and J lost 4 bases. Germline V gene data show CDR1 as KGHSH and CDR2 as LQKENI. The CDR3 contains 16 residues. These data belong to a study of vaccination effects on CD4 cells after COVID-19. Across the whole study: At 16 days and one week before vaccination, a couple of convalescent patients gave samples. Study results and limitations: Convalescent patients were scarce, and early post-infection timepoints were absent.

TCRdb's table, derived via immunoSEQ multiplex PCR, lists solely in-frame clones and lacks some. Of some 63,000 clones listed, 55% to 75% are singletons. The TCR sequence derives from a human donor who had a prior SARS-CoV-2 infection. Source: CD4+ T cells from PBMCs cultured without peptide, taken before COVID-19 vaccination. The chain joins TRBV18 to TRBJ2-3; 8 bases are shared with TRBD1. The CDR3 reads CASRSTGTGGADTQYF. The CDR3 region has the DNA TGTGCCAGCCGATCCACCGGGACAGGAGGTGCAGATACGCAGTATTTT.